Below are 19 T cell receptor beta chains sequenced from a single sample in a study of T cell responses to AZD1222 COVID-19 vaccine. Sequencing used immunoSEQ multiplex PCR; TCRdb keeps in-frame clones, though not all of them. The sample lists about 76,000 clones; around 90% were seen once. This sample comprised peripheral blood, obtained on day 0 of AZD1222 vaccination. Every receptor here comes from an adult in good health.

V is TRBV30 and J is TRBJ2-7; 8 positions agree with TRBD2. Germline assignment: CDR1 GTSNPN and CDR2 SVGIG (reference sequence). V lost 3 bases to trimming and J lost 5 bases; unmatched junction nucleotides: 6. The CDR3 runs to 13 residues. CDR3 sequence reads: CAWRAGVVDEQYF. The DNA of the CDR3 is TGTGCCTGGAGAGCGGGAGTCGTCGACGAGCAGTACTTC.

The chain recombines TRBV27 with TRBJ1-1, with D tentatively TRBD1 (5 bases). Germline V CDR1 and CDR2: MNHEY, SMNVEV (reference sequence). The CDR3 is 15 amino acids. Trimming cost V 2 bases and J 0 bases, with 10 bases left between them. In DNA, the CDR3 is TGTGCCAGCAGTTTAGGGACGTCAATGAACACTGAAGCTTTCTTT. Protein sequence: CASSLGTSMNTEAFF.

CDR3 DNA sequence: TGTGCCAGCAGTACCCTGGGGTTCCAAGAGACCCAGTACTTC. It yields the protein CASSTLGFQETQYF. V usage is TRBV6-5 and J usage is TRBJ2-5; D is unresolved. V lost 5 bases to trimming and J lost 1 base, with 11 bases between them. Per germline, CDR1 MNHEY and CDR2 SVGAGI. The CDR3 loop spans 14 amino acids.

V usage is TRBV12-3 or TRBV12-4 and J usage is TRBJ1-2; TRBD1 matches 8 bases. The CDR3 extends over 13 amino acids. The V and J ends lost 6 bases and 8 bases, in that order; junction bases with no gene match: 8. The CDR3 is CASRRTGGKGYTF. For the CDR3, the DNA is TGTGCCAGCAGGCGCACAGGGGGAAAGGGCTACACCTTC.

This clone has just one count. The chain is built from TRBV10-3 and TRBJ1-2, with D possibly TRBD1 on 5 matching bases. The CDR3 is 14 residues long. Germline V gene data show CDR1 as ENHRY and CDR2 as SYGVKD. Trimming removed 6 bases from V and 7 bases from J, with 18 bases in between. CDR3 residues: CAIRPTGPPSGYTF. The CDR3 DNA sequence: TGTGCCATCAGACCTACGGGACCGCCCTCTGGCTACACCTTC.

The chain joins TRBV5-1 to TRBJ2-5, with TRBD2 matching over 7 bases. Germline values: CDR1 SGHRS, CDR2 YFSETQ. The CDR3 contains 14 residues. The ends lost 1 base at V and 4 bases at J; junction bases unmatched: 4. The CDR3 DNA follows: TGCGCCAGCAGCTTGTGGGGGGGTGGAGAGACCCAGTACTTC. Its protein is CASSLWGGGETQYF.

The chain is built from TRBV12-3 or TRBV12-4 and TRBJ2-1; D ambiguous. CDR3 size: 10 residues. V lost 5 bases and J 7 bases, leaving 3 bases between the germline ends. CDR3: CASSRNEQFF. Written as DNA, the CDR3 is TGTGCCAGCAGTAGAAATGAGCAGTTCTTC.

This sequence joins TRBV11-2 and TRBJ2-2; a weak D match, TRBD2 (5 bases). The CDR3 is 16 residues long. The V end was cut by 5 bases, the J end by 3 bases, with 16 bases between. Germline V gene sequence: CDR1 SGHAT, CDR2 FQNNGV. CDR3 amino acids: CASSPLDGIDTGELFF. The CDR3 DNA is TGTGCCAGCAGCCCCCTTGACGGGATCGACACCGGGGAGCTGTTTTTT. Variable domain in full (rest from reference TRBV11-2 and TRBJ2-2): EAGVAQSPRYKIIEKRQSVAFWCNPISGHATLYWYQQILGQGPKLLIQFQNNGVVDDSQLPKDRFSAERLKGVDSTLKIQPAKLEDSAVYLCASSPLDGIDTGELFFGEGSRLTVL.

The chain has TRBV11-1 and TRBJ2-1; no reliable D call. Trimming shortened V by 6 bases and J by 0 bases, and 12 bases separated the two germline ends. Looked up from germline, CDR1 is SGHAT and CDR2 is FQDESV (reference sequence). The CDR3 is made up of 15 amino acids. The DNA for the CDR3 is TGTGCCAGCAGGCTGAGCCGTAGCTCCTACAATGAGCAGTTCTTC. Residues: CASRLSRSSYNEQFF.

The chain is built from TRBV12-3 or TRBV12-4 and TRBJ2-2; D is unresolved. The CDR3 is made up of 13 amino acids. V was shortened by 9 bases and J by 5 bases, with 13 bases between the two germline ends. The DNA of the CDR3 is TGTGCCAGTGTACAGAGATGGACCGGGGAGCTGTTTTTT. This translates into CASVQRWTGELFF.

For the CDR3, the DNA is TGTGCCAGTAGTTGGCCTGGTAGTCAGCCCCAGCATTTT. Protein product: CASSWPGSQPQHF. The chain recombines TRBV19 with TRBJ1-5; D is unresolved. The V gene's germline CDR1 is LNHDA and CDR2 SQIVND (reference sequence). Trimming stripped 5 bases from V and 6 bases from J, with 11 bases between. CDR3 length: 13 residues. The full variable domain, rest sourced from reference TRBV19 and TRBJ1-5, is DGGITQSPKYLFRKEGQNVTLSCEQNLNHDAMYWYRQDPGQGLRLIYYSQIVNDFQKGDIAEGYSVSREKKESFPLTVTSAQKNPTAFYLCASSWPGSQPQHFGDGTRLSIL.

The gene calls are TRBV7-9 and TRBJ1-3; 10 positions agree with TRBD1. The trim removed 2 bases at V and 9 bases at J, leaving 7 bases unmatched. CDR1 is SEHNR and CDR2 is FQNEAQ in the germline V gene (reference sequence). The CDR3 is 15 amino acids. As DNA, the CDR3 is TGTGCCAGCAGCTTATTGCTGGGACAGGGGTCCACCATATATTTT. Protein: CASSLLLGQGSTIYF.

This clone was recorded once. This CDR3 reads CASSLVGQGTVAGELFF. In DNA form, the CDR3 reads TGTGCCAGCAGCTTAGTGGGACAAGGGACGGTGGCCGGGGAGCTGTTTTTT. The chain recombines TRBV7-2 with TRBJ2-2; D is possibly TRBD1 (6 bases). The V end was cut by 1 base, the J end by 6 bases, with 18 bases between. This CDR3 is built from 17 residues. Germline values: CDR1 SGHTA, CDR2 FQGNSA.

The rearrangement links TRBV3-1 (or the pseudogene TRBV3-2) to TRBJ1-6, with D possibly matching TRBD1 (6 bases). Germline values: CDR1 LGHDT, CDR2 YNNKEL (reference sequence). V dropped 3 bases and J dropped 9 bases, with 15 bases sitting between them. The CDR3 is 15 amino acids. CDR3 sequence: CASSQGAQGISPLHF. The CDR3 DNA sequence: TGTGCCAGCAGCCAGGGGGCGCAGGGGATTTCACCCCTCCACTTT.

J is TRBJ2-7 and V is TRBV7-3; D is possibly TRBD1 or TRBD2 (6 bases each). Between the trimmed V and J ends, which lost 5 bases and 5 bases, there was a span of 22 bases. The CDR3 has 16 residues. The germline gives CDR1 SGHTA, CDR2 FQGTGA. The CDR3 spells CASSLAPNFGGHEQYF. CDR3 DNA sequence: TGTGCCAGCAGCCTAGCCCCGAACTTCGGGGGCCACGAGCAGTACTTC.

The genes are TRBV7-8 and TRBJ1-2, with 7 bases matching TRBD1. The length of the CDR3 is 15 residues. Per the germline V gene, CDR1 is SGHVS and CDR2 is FQNEAQ. V dropped 5 bases and J dropped 4; count of bases not matched to a gene: 10. The CDR3 sequence is CASSPYLQGVYGYTF. As DNA, the CDR3 is TGTGCCAGCAGCCCCTACCTCCAGGGGGTCTATGGCTACACCTTC.

The chain carries TRBV7-9 and TRBJ1-2; D remains unclear. CDR3 length: 13 amino acids. The V end was cut by 0 bases, the J end by 4 bases, with 6 bases between. Germline V gene sequence: CDR1 SEHNR, CDR2 FQNEAQ (reference sequence). The CDR3 DNA reads as TGTGCCAGCAGCTTAGCGGGAATCTATGGCTACACCTTC. Its protein is CASSLAGIYGYTF.

The chain couples TRBV18 to TRBJ2-1, with a possible D match to TRBD2 (5 bases). Trimming removed 3 bases at V and 7 bases at J, with 13 bases between. The CDR3 runs to 14 residues. Germline V gene data show CDR1 as KGHSH and CDR2 as LQKENI. The CDR3 region is CASSPGVRGNEQFF. The CDR3 nucleotides are TGTGCCAGCTCACCGGGCGTTCGGGGTAATGAGCAGTTCTTC.

The V gene is TRBV9, the J gene TRBJ1-1; D remains unclear. Trimming took 3 bases from V and 0 from J, leaving 3 bases between them. The CDR3 length is 12 residues. Germline assignment: CDR1 SGDLS and CDR2 YYNGEE. CDR3 in DNA: TGTGCCAGCAGCGCCTTGAACACTGAAGCTTTCTTT. Encoded protein: CASSALNTEAFF.